The 26 T cell receptor beta chains below were found in one sample sequenced in a study of CD8 T cells in ankylosing spondylitis. A single record per CDR3 protein comes from TCRdb applying MiXCR to the 5' RACE reads. In the table there are some 140,000 distinct CDR3 sequences, about 7.3% of which are singletons. What was sequenced was blood, either unsorted or a sorted T cell fraction (not recorded which). These receptors came from a female donor with ankylosing spondylitis or in good health (not recorded which).

The chain recombines TRBV7-9 with TRBJ1-4; D remains unclear. This CDR3 spans 13 amino acids. Per germline, CDR1 SEHNR and CDR2 FQNEAQ (reference sequence). The V end lost 4 bases, the J end lost 7 bases, and 10 bases lay between the germline ends. CDR3 sequence: CASSWVRGEKLFF. As DNA, the CDR3 is TGTGCCAGCAGCTGGGTACGGGGTGAAAAACTGTTTTTT.

This clonotype was detected many times. V and J are TRBV5-1 and TRBJ1-4; tentative D call: TRBD1 (5 bases). In germline, CDR1 is SGHRS, CDR2 YFSETQ. The CDR3 runs to 15 residues. V was clipped by 0 bases and J by 6 bases, with 12 bases between them. CDR3 loop: CASSLAGMGDEKLFF. CDR3 bases: TGCGCCAGCAGCTTGGCAGGGATGGGCGATGAAAAACTGTTTTTT.

The chain links TRBV3-1 to TRBJ2-6; D gene uncertain. The CDR3 loop spans 15 amino acids. Germline V lookup: CDR1 LGHDT, CDR2 YNNKEL (reference sequence). V was trimmed by 7 bases and J by 0 bases, leaving 10 bases between them. CDR3 DNA sequence: TGTGCCAGCACCAAGCAGGCCTCTGGGGCCAACGTCCTGACTTTC. Its protein is CASTKQASGANVLTF.

This clonotype appeared many times. In DNA form, the CDR3 reads TGTGCCACCAGTGAGCCACTTCGGGATGAGCAGTTCTTC. It specifies CATSEPLRDEQFF. V usage is TRBV24-1 and J usage is TRBJ2-1; D unclear. V lost 4 bases and J 8 bases, leaving 11 bases between the germline ends. The V gene's germline CDR1 is KGHDR and CDR2 SFDVKD. The CDR3 extends over 13 amino acids.

This clonotype was recorded at least ten times. CDR3 sequence reads: CASHGSINSPLHF. The CDR3 DNA follows: TGTGCCAGCCACGGGTCGATCAATTCACCCCTCCACTTT. This chain uses TRBV28 with TRBJ1-6, with unresolved D. The ends were cut back, 8 bases at V and 7 bases at J, with 12 bases in the middle. CDR1 and CDR2 from the germline V gene are MDHEN and SYDVKM. This CDR3 comprises 13 residues.

The table lists this clonotype with many counts. V usage is TRBV4-1 and J usage is TRBJ1-4, with 10 bases matching TRBD1. Trimming took 0 bases from V and 7 from J; bases not matched to a gene: 8. CDR3 length: 17 residues. Germline CDR1 and CDR2: MGHRA and YSYEKL. Here the CDR3 DNA reads TGCGCCAGCAGCCAAGATCGACAGGGGGCGCTTTCTGAAAAACTGTTTTTT. Translating gives CASSQDRQGALSEKLFF.

This clonotype was recorded many times. The genes are TRBV11-2 and TRBJ1-6, with TRBD1 as a possible D gene (5 bases). This CDR3 has 18 residues. CDR1 is SGHAT, CDR2 FQNNGV, per germline. V lost 0 bases to trimming and J lost 10 bases, with 22 bases between them. The CDR3 bases are TGTGCCAGCAGCTTAGATGCAAGGGGCAGGGAATATGGGTCACCCCTCCACTTT. It yields the protein CASSLDARGREYGSPLHF.

This clonotype was detected ten times or more. The V and J genes are TRBV12-3 or TRBV12-4 and TRBJ1-2, with a weak D call TRBD1 (5 bases). Trimming pared 2 bases from V and 7 bases from J, leaving 14 bases between. The CDR3 spans 14 residues. The CDR3 reads CASSLSSGQGGYTF. The CDR3, as DNA: TGTGCCAGCAGTTTAAGTTCAGGGCAAGGTGGCTACACCTTC.

This clonotype has ten or more counts. The chain links TRBV5-1 to TRBJ1-6, with 7 nucleotides matching TRBD1. The V gene's germline CDR1 is SGHRS and CDR2 YFSETQ. The V gene end was trimmed by 0 bases and the J gene end by 9 bases; junction bases not matched to a gene: 3. This CDR3 has 14 amino acids. CDR3 sequence reads: CASSLGQGFSPLHF. The CDR3 nucleotides are TGCGCCAGCAGCTTGGGACAGGGATTTTCACCCCTCCACTTT.

This clonotype was detected a few times. This chain connects TRBV18 to TRBJ1-5, with D possibly being TRBD1 (5 bases). CDR1 and CDR2 (germline): KGHSH, LQKENI. V dropped 4 bases and J dropped 1 base, with 8 bases sitting between them. CDR3 length: 14 amino acids. The CDR3 sequence: CASSQGRSNQPQHF. The DNA of the CDR3 is TGTGCCAGCTCACAGGGGAGGAGCAATCAGCCCCAGCATTTT.

This clonotype was observed many times. The chain carries TRBV20-1 and TRBJ2-3; TRBD2 agrees at 11 bases. The CDR3 runs 16 residues. Germline values: CDR1 DFQATT, CDR2 SNEGSKA (reference sequence). Trimming removed 6 bases from V and 2 bases from J; junction bases left unmatched: 10. CDR3 sequence (DNA): TGCAGTGCGGAGGTTGGACTAGCGGGTCCCACAGATACGCAGTATTTT. This sequence encodes CSAEVGLAGPTDTQYF.

This clonotype has ten or more counts. V gene TRBV27 combines with J gene TRBJ1-4; D ambiguous. This CDR3 contains 14 residues. Per germline, CDR1 MNHEY and CDR2 SMNVEV (reference sequence). V gave up 5 bases and J gave up 6 bases, with 13 bases separating them. The CDR3 sequence: CASSLNLIDEKLFF. The CDR3 coding sequence is TGTGCCAGCAGTCTGAATTTGATAGATGAAAAACTGTTTTTT. Complete variable domain (other parts from reference TRBV27 and TRBJ1-4): EAQVTQNPRYLITVTGKKLTVTCSQNMNHEYMSWYRQDPGLGLRQIYYSMNVEVTDKGDVPEGYKVSRKEKRNFPLILESPSPNQTSLYFCASSLNLIDEKLFFGSGTQLSVL.

This clonotype was observed many times. The chain uses TRBV27 and TRBJ1-6, with D hard to call. The CDR3 extends over 16 amino acids. CDR1 MNHEY and CDR2 SMNVEV come from the germline V gene (reference sequence). The ends were cut back, 4 bases at V and 5 bases at J, with 15 bases in the middle. Here the CDR3 DNA reads TGTGCCAGCAGTTCCCCCTCTCGACAACATAATTCACCCCTCCACTTT. Translated: CASSSPSRQHNSPLHF.

The chain carries TRBV25-1 and TRBJ2-7, with TRBD1 matching over 11 bases. Trimming at V came to 5 bases and at J to 4 bases, leaving 4 bases not matched to a gene. CDR1 and CDR2 from the germline V gene are MGHDK and SYGVNS. This CDR3 contains 14 residues. CDR3 amino acids: CASSKGQGVYEQYF. The CDR3 DNA is TGTGCCAGCAGTAAGGGACAGGGGGTTTACGAGCAGTACTTC.

This clonotype was seen many times. This chain joins TRBV5-1 and TRBJ2-1, with a possible D match to TRBD2 (6 bases). This CDR3 is 18 amino acids long. Germline V CDR1 and CDR2: SGHRS, YFSETQ. The V end lost 0 bases, the J end lost 5 bases, and 21 bases lay between the germline ends. The DNA of the CDR3 is TGCGCCAGCAGCTTGGACGTGGGGGGAGGATGGCAGAACAATGAGCAGTTCTTC. The encoded protein is CASSLDVGGGWQNNEQFF.

This clonotype was seen many times. The chain links TRBV7-2 to TRBJ2-7, with D hard to call. The CDR3 has 14 residues. Germline CDR1 SGHTA, CDR2 FQGNSA. V was clipped by 1 base and J by 4 bases, with 11 bases between them. CDR3 sequence (DNA): TGTGCCAGCAGCTTAGACCGCGCTTGGTACGAGCAGTACTTC. Protein sequence: CASSLDRAWYEQYF.

This clonotype was recorded many times. The chain has TRBV6-1 and TRBJ1-6, with a tentative D call TRBD1 (5 bases). Germline-derived CDR1 and CDR2 are MNHNS and SASEGT. V was trimmed by 3 bases and J by 3 bases, leaving 6 bases between them. The CDR3 length is 14 residues. CDR3 bases: TGTGCCAGCAGTGATGGGGGCTATAATTCACCCCTCCACTTT. This codes for CASSDGGYNSPLHF.

The sample holds many counts of this clonotype. The CDR3 here is CASSLLSGTNYGYTF. DNA of the CDR3: TGTGCCAGCAGTTTATTGTCAGGGACTAACTATGGCTACACCTTC. The chain carries TRBV12-3 or TRBV12-4 and TRBJ1-2; D possibly corresponds to TRBD1 (5 bases). V lost 2 bases and J lost 0, with 10 bases in between. The CDR3 loop spans 15 amino acids.

The chain recombines TRBV9 with TRBJ1-2; D is undetermined. Germline V gene lookup returns CDR1 SGDLS and CDR2 YYNGEE. CDR3 length: 16 amino acids. V was pared by 1 base and J by 3 bases, with 16 bases between. CDR3 protein: CASSVLPGKGDYGYTF. The CDR3 DNA is TGTGCCAGCAGCGTACTACCGGGGAAAGGAGACTATGGCTACACCTTC.

This clonotype was recorded at least ten times. The chain links TRBV12-3 or TRBV12-4 to TRBJ2-3; D gene uncertain. V lost 3 bases to trimming and J lost 4 bases, with 11 bases between them. The CDR3 covers 14 residues. CDR3 DNA: TGTGCCAGCAGTTTCCCTACTCTCGCAGATACGCAGTATTTT. Amino acid sequence: CASSFPTLADTQYF.

This clonotype was seen many times. This chain links TRBV3-1 with TRBJ2-7, with D unresolved. V lost 3 bases to trimming and J lost 7 bases, with 10 bases between them. The CDR3 is 12 amino acids. The germline CDR1 and CDR2 sequences are LGHDT and YNNKEL (reference sequence). CDR3 protein: CASSHWTGEQYF. CDR3 sequence (DNA): TGTGCCAGCAGCCATTGGACGGGTGAGCAGTACTTC.

Concerning this clonotype itself: Being one base from a much bigger clone, this may be a read error. This chain connects TRBV4-3 to TRBJ2-3; TRBD2 matches at 7 bases. The CDR3 runs 16 residues. Germline loops: CDR1 LGHNA, CDR2 YSLEER. CDR3 bases: TGCGCCAACAGCCAATCCCCGGACGGGGGGTTAGGGACGCAGTATTTT. Amino acids: CANSQSPDGGLGTQYF.

This clonotype was picked up many times. This chain joins TRBV12-3 or TRBV12-4 and TRBJ2-3, with 7 nucleotides matching TRBD2. This CDR3 contains 15 residues. J was trimmed by 3 bases and V by 4 bases; bases with no gene match: 7. CDR3 region: CASSWEVSGTDTQYF. CDR3 bases: TGTGCCAGCAGTTGGGAGGTTAGCGGGACAGATACGCAGTATTTT.

V gene TRBV12-3 or TRBV12-4 combines with J gene TRBJ1-2, with no clear D. The CDR3 has 13 amino acids. V lost 3 bases and J 8 bases, leaving 13 bases between the germline ends. DNA of the CDR3: TGTGCCAGCAGTTTGTCTGTCTTTCGCGGCTACACCTTC. Encoded protein: CASSLSVFRGYTF.

Many counts were recorded for this clonotype. CDR3 sequence (DNA): TGTGCCAGCAGCGAGACAGGGTCGGCTGGAGAAAAACTGTTTTTT. Translated, it gives CASSETGSAGEKLFF. This chain joins TRBV13 and TRBJ1-4; 7 positions match TRBD1. The V and J ends lost 5 bases and 8 bases, in that order; junction bases with no gene match: 11. Per germline, CDR1 PRHDT and CDR2 FYEKMQ (reference sequence). The CDR3 consists of 15 residues. Full variable domain (remainder filled in from reference TRBV13 and TRBJ1-4): AAGVIQSPRHLIKEKRETATLKCYPIPRHDTVYWYQQGPGQDPQFLISFYEKMQSDKGSIPDRFSAQQFSDYHSELNMSSLELGDSALYFCASSETGSAGEKLFFGSGTQLSVL.

This clonotype showed up many times. Written as DNA, the CDR3 is TGTGCCAGCAGTTTCCGGACAGGGGTTAGGAATGAGCAGTTCTTC. It yields the protein CASSFRTGVRNEQFF. This chain links TRBV12-3 or TRBV12-4 with TRBJ2-1; 9 positions agree with TRBD1. Unmatched junction bases numbered 7, after V lost 3 bases and J lost 7 bases. The CDR3 extends over 15 amino acids.